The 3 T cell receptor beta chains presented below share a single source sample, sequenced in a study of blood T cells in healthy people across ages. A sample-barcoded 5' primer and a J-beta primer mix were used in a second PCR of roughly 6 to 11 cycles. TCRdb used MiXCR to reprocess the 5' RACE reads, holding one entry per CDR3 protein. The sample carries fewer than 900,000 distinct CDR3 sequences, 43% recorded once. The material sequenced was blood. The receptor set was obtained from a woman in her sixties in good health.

The CDR3 loop reads CASRQTGFHEQYF. The CDR3 bases are TGTGCCAGCAGGCAGACAGGGTTCCACGAGCAGTACTTC. The chain carries TRBV6-5 and TRBJ2-7; 7 nucleotides agree with TRBD1. Germline CDR1 reads MNHEY; CDR2 reads SVGAGI. J gave up 5 bases and V 6 bases, and 7 bases lay outside the gene matches. This CDR3 is 13 amino acids long.

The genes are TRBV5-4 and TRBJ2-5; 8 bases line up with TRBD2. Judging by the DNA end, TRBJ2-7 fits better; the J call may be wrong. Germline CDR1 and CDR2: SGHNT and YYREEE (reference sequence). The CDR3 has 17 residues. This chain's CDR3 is CASSWEFMAGGTHEQYF. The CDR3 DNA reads TGTGCCAGCAGCTGGGAATTTATGGCGGGGGGCACCCACGAGCAGTACTTC.

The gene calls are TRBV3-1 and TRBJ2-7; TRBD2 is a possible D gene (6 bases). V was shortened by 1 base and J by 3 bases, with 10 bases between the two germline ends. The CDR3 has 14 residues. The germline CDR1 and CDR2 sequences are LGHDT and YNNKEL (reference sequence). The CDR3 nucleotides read TGTGCCAGCAGCCAAGCATGGCGGGGCTACGAGCAGTACTTC. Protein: CASSQAWRGYEQYF.